This passage covers 6 T cell receptor beta chains from one sample sequenced in a study of a mutant IDH1 vaccine in newly diagnosed glioma. Sample time point: week 5, during vaccination. Topical imiquimod was applied with each vaccine dose, which held 300 ug of mutant IDH1 20-mer peptide. Their recognized antigens are unknown. Generated by immunoSEQ multiplex PCR, the TCRdb table keeps only in-frame clones and is missing some. The sample has roughly 34,000 clones; about four fifths are singletons. This sample comprised PBMCs, obtained from a glioma patient whose treatment included an IDH1 peptide vaccine. These receptors originate from a man between 45 and 60 years old with glioma.

This clone was counted between two and nine times. The CDR3 coding sequence is TGCAGTGCTGCTCAAAACATTCAGTACTTC. This codes for CSAAQNIQYF. V is TRBV20-1 and J is TRBJ2-4; unclear D gene. Germline values: CDR1 DFQATT, CDR2 SNEGSKA (reference sequence). Trimming pared 5 bases from V and 5 bases from J, leaving 4 bases between. This CDR3 has 10 residues.

V usage is TRBV30 and J usage is TRBJ1-4, with a weak D call TRBD1 (6 bases). Germline values: CDR1 GTSNPN, CDR2 SVGIG (reference sequence). This CDR3 region has 14 residues. The CDR3 DNA is TGTGTGATGAAACAGGGACCCAATAATGAAAAACTGTTTTTT. As protein: CVMKQGPNNEKLFF.

The chain uses TRBV5-5 and TRBJ1-5, with TRBD1 as a possible D gene (6 bases). The ends were cut back, 6 bases at V and 4 bases at J, with 17 bases in the middle. The germline V gene has CDR1 SGHKS and CDR2 YYEKEE (reference sequence). The CDR3 has 15 amino acids. For the CDR3, the DNA is TGTGCCAGCACCCAGACAGGTACGGGGAATCAGCCCCAGCATTTT. Translation gives CASTQTGTGNQPQHF.

The rearrangement uses TRBV27 and TRBJ1-5; 12 bases agree with TRBD1. The germline CDR1 and CDR2 sequences are MNHEY and SMNVEV (reference sequence). V shed 7 bases and J 5 bases; nucleotides not matched to a gene: 15. CDR3 length equals 18 residues. The CDR3: CASKIRSGTGGFDQPQHF. The CDR3 DNA is TGTGCCAGCAAAATCAGGTCGGGGACAGGGGGCTTCGATCAGCCCCAGCATTTT.

The rearrangement joins TRBV15 to TRBJ2-7; TRBD1 matches 7 bases. This CDR3 spans 16 amino acids. Germline V lookup: CDR1 LNHNV, CDR2 YYDKDF (reference sequence). V lost 0 bases to trimming and J lost 0 bases; unmatched junction nucleotides: 5. CDR3 amino acids: CATSRDRTGDSYEQYF. For the CDR3, the DNA is TGTGCCACCAGCAGAGATAGAACAGGGGACTCCTACGAGCAGTACTTC.

V usage is TRBV2 and J usage is TRBJ2-2; D possibly matches TRBD1 or TRBD2 (6 bases each). V lost 6 bases and J lost 5, with 10 bases in between. Germline CDR1 and CDR2: SNHLY and FYNNEI. CDR3 length: 13 residues. CDR3 protein: CASRTGLTGELFF. CDR3 in DNA: TGTGCCAGCAGGACAGGACTAACCGGGGAGCTGTTTTTT.